The 20 T cell receptor beta chains reported below all come from one sample, sequenced in a study of blood T cells in healthy people across ages. Together with a sample-barcoded 5' primer, a J-beta primer mix was included in a second PCR lasting roughly 6 to 12 cycles. TCRdb itself ran the 5' RACE reads through MiXCR, one entry per CDR3 protein. The repertoire holds around 1,900,000 distinct CDR3 sequences, with around 42% as singletons. Material: blood. These TCRs come from a human donor in good health.

This clonotype appeared many times. The rearrangement links TRBV20-1 to TRBJ1-5; 7 positions agree with TRBD1. CDR3 length: 15 residues. The germline gives CDR1 DFQATT, CDR2 SNEGSKA (reference sequence). V was pared by 6 bases and J by 6 bases, with 14 bases of the junction left unmatched. The CDR3 DNA follows: TGCAGTGCCAGACCCCTCGACAGGGCGAGTCAGCCCCAGCATTTT. It yields the protein CSARPLDRASQPQHF.

This clonotype was observed a handful of times. The CDR3 region is CASSPRDTAYEQYF. The CDR3 DNA reads as TGTGCCAGCAGCCCCCGGGACACCGCCTACGAGCAGTACTTC. J is TRBJ2-4 and V is TRBV28; perhaps TRBD1 as D (6 bases). The end of the DNA fits TRBJ2-7 better, so the J call may be wrong. Germline CDR1 is MDHEN and CDR2 is SYDVKM. The CDR3 covers 14 residues.

CDR3 DNA sequence: TGCAGCGTCGCGAAGACAGGGGACAATCAGCCCCAGCATTTT. Translating it yields CSVAKTGDNQPQHF. The chain combines TRBV29-1 with TRBJ1-5, with 8 bases matching TRBD1. The CDR3 sequence is 14 residues long. V shed 6 bases and J 3 bases; nucleotides not matched to a gene: 7. Germline V CDR1 and CDR2: SQVTM, ANQGSEA.

The count of this clonotype is one. Compared with germline, one end of the junction differs, possibly owing to a read error. The chain links TRBV20-1 to TRBJ2-2; 9 bases are shared with TRBD2. The V gene's germline CDR1 is DFQATT and CDR2 SNEGSKA (reference sequence). The CDR3 has 16 amino acids. CDR3: CCARKAGGLNTGELFF. CDR3 bases: TGCTGTGCTAGAAAAGCGGGGGGCCTTAACACCGGGGAGCTGTTTTTT.

The chain uses TRBV4-3 and TRBJ2-1; TRBD1 aligns across 7 bases. V shed 1 base and J 8 bases; nucleotides not matched to a gene: 5. Per the germline V gene, CDR1 is LGHNA and CDR2 is YSLEER. This CDR3 contains 14 residues. CDR3 bases: TGCGCCAGCAGCCAAGGACAGGGTCGCGATGAGCAGTTCTTC. Translating gives CASSQGQGRDEQFF.

This clonotype was seen ten or more times. This sequence joins TRBV7-9 and TRBJ2-7; no reliable D call. V was pared by 3 bases and J by 7 bases, with 22 bases between. Germline CDR1 is SEHNR and CDR2 is FQNEAQ (reference sequence). CDR3 length: 16 amino acids. The CDR3 region has the DNA TGTGCCAGCAGCTTCTCGGCCCCATCACTGGGCGCTGAGCAGTACTTC. Its protein is CASSFSAPSLGAEQYF.

The V call is TRBV6-5, the J call TRBJ1-2; perhaps TRBD1 as D (6 bases). The CDR3 consists of 15 residues. Trimming took off 4 bases at V and 2 bases at J, with 14 bases between the two ends. Germline CDR1 reads MNHEY; CDR2 reads SVGAGI. CDR3 amino acids: CASSWLVGQNYGYTF. The CDR3 DNA is TGTGCCAGCAGTTGGCTCGTCGGACAGAACTATGGCTACACCTTC.

The gene calls are TRBV28 and TRBJ2-7, with 10 nucleotides matching TRBD1. The last part of the DNA fits TRBJ2-5 better; the J call may be wrong. The CDR3 has 14 residues. Germline CDR1 reads MDHEN; CDR2 reads SYDVKM. The CDR3 here is CASTVDRGQGTQYF. The CDR3 DNA is TGTGCCAGCACCGTAGACAGGGGGCAGGGGACCCAGTACTTC.

This clonotype was seen more than once but under ten times. The CDR3, as DNA: TGTGCCAGCAGCAGAGAGATGAGTACAGATGAGCAGTTCTTC. Its translation is CASSREMSTDEQFF. This chain connects TRBV6-4 to TRBJ2-1; D uncertain. V lost 6 bases and J 8 bases, leaving 17 bases between the germline ends. This CDR3 comprises 14 residues. The V gene's germline CDR1 is MRHNA and CDR2 SNTAGT.

The rearrangement joins TRBV10-3 to TRBJ2-3; D call uncertain. The germline CDR1 and CDR2 sequences are ENHRY and SYGVKD. The V end lost 6 bases, the J end lost 4 bases, and 14 bases lay between the germline ends. This CDR3 comprises 14 residues. CDR3 sequence: CAISEPASPDTQYF. As DNA, the CDR3 is TGTGCCATCAGCGAGCCGGCCAGCCCAGATACGCAGTATTTT.

The chain has TRBV9 and TRBJ2-5; D is ambiguous. The CDR3 consists of 14 residues. V was clipped by 3 bases and J by 4 bases, with 13 bases between them. CDR1 and CDR2 (germline): SGDLS, YYNGEE. The CDR3 is CASSEGSVGETQYF. Written as DNA, the CDR3 is TGTGCCAGCAGCGAAGGTAGTGTAGGAGAGACCCAGTACTTC.

The genes are TRBV28 and TRBJ2-7; tentatively, D is TRBD2 (6 bases). The CDR3 sequence is 13 residues long. Trimming stripped 11 bases from V and 2 bases from J, with 16 bases between. Germline V gene sequence: CDR1 MDHEN, CDR2 SYDVKM. The CDR3 loop reads CALGGENPYEQYF. The CDR3 DNA is TGTGCCTTGGGCGGGGAGAATCCCTACGAGCAGTACTTC. The full variable domain, with the rest looked up from reference TRBV28 and TRBJ2-7, is DVKVTQSSRYLVKRTGEKVFLECVQDMDHENMFWYRQDPGLGLRLIYFSYDVKMKEKGDIPEGYSVSREKKERFSLILESASTNQTSMYLCALGGENPYEQYFGPGTRLTVT.

This chain uses TRBV5-1 with TRBJ1-2; D ambiguous. V was trimmed by 2 bases and J by 4 bases, leaving 27 bases between them. The germline V gene encodes CDR1 SGHRS and CDR2 YFSETQ. This CDR3 is 19 amino acids long. For the CDR3, the DNA is TGCGCCAGCAGCTTCTTTAACCGGGCCCAGTCTACAACGGGCTATGGCTACACCTTC. Its protein product is CASSFFNRAQSTTGYGYTF.

Regarding this clonotype: A read error may be the cause here, since a much bigger clone is one base away. This chain links TRBV20-1 with TRBJ1-2; no definite D call. This CDR3 contains 14 residues. Germline values: CDR1 DFQATT, CDR2 SNEGSKA (reference sequence). Trimming removed 3 bases at V and 4 bases at J, with 15 bases between. The CDR3 loop reads CSARSSERTYGYTF. The CDR3 DNA reads as TGCAGTGCTAGGAGCTCGGAACGGACCTATGGCTACACCTTC.

The table lists this clonotype with a few counts. The chain carries TRBV7-3 and TRBJ2-1; weak D call: TRBD2 (5 bases). Trimming stripped 5 bases from V and 5 bases from J, with 13 bases between. CDR3 size: 14 residues. Per the germline V gene, CDR1 is SGHTA and CDR2 is FQGTGA. The CDR3, as DNA: TGTGCCAGCAGCCGATCCGGGATCCACAATGAGCAGTTCTTC. This codes for CASSRSGIHNEQFF.

In regard to this clonotype: This may stem from a read error, because a much larger clone lies one nucleotide away. The chain couples TRBV29-1 to TRBJ2-4, with D perhaps TRBD1 (5 bases). The J call is uncertain, as TRBJ2-7 better fits the DNA end. This CDR3 has 13 residues. CDR1 SQVTM and CDR2 ANQGSEA come from the germline V gene. In DNA, the CDR3 is TGCAGCGTTTGTGGTGAAGGGGCCTACGAGCAGTACTTC. Translation: CSVCGEGAYEQYF.

This clonotype was counted only a few times. The chain is built from TRBV29-1 and TRBJ2-3, with TRBD1 matching 7 bases. Trimming took 4 bases from V and 4 from J; bases not matched to a gene: 11. Looked up from germline, CDR1 is SQVTM and CDR2 is ANQGSEA. CDR3 length: 15 amino acids. This CDR3 is CSVGRQGIGPDTQYF. The DNA for the CDR3 is TGCAGCGTTGGACGACAGGGCATAGGGCCAGATACGCAGTATTTT.

This chain connects TRBV7-9 to TRBJ2-5; the match to TRBD1 covers 9 bases. The CDR3 runs to 16 residues. Unmatched junction bases numbered 7, after V lost 3 bases and J lost 2 bases. Germline V CDR1 and CDR2: SEHNR, FQNEAQ (reference sequence). The CDR3 region has the DNA TGTGCCAGCAGCTTTCCGGGACAGGGAGGGCAAGAGACCCAGTACTTC. The encoded protein is CASSFPGQGGQETQYF. Filled out from reference TRBV7-9 and TRBJ2-5, the complete variable domain reads DTGVSQNPRHKITKRGQNVTFRCDPISEHNRLYWYRQTLGQGPEFLTYFQNEAQLEKSRLLSDRFSAERPKGSFSTLEIQRTEQGDSAMYLCASSFPGQGGQETQYFGPGTRLLVL.

The V and J genes are TRBV28 and TRBJ2-7, with D perhaps TRBD1 or TRBD2 (5 bases each). The germline CDR1 and CDR2 sequences are MDHEN and SYDVKM. CDR3 length: 15 residues. V was pared by 6 bases and J by 3 bases, with 18 bases between. CDR3 DNA sequence: TGTGCCAGCAGCCCCCTGTGGGGGTATCTCTACGAGCAGTACTTC. Amino acids: CASSPLWGYLYEQYF.

In its sample, this clonotype was seen once. This chain connects TRBV4-1 to TRBJ2-2; TRBD2 is a possible D gene (6 bases). CDR3 length: 14 residues. The V end lost 0 bases, the J end lost 6 bases, and 8 bases lay between the germline ends. CDR1 MGHRA and CDR2 YSYEKL come from the germline V gene. The CDR3: CASSQDGTPGELFF. The DNA of the CDR3 is TGCGCCAGCAGCCAAGACGGGACTCCCGGGGAGCTGTTTTTT.